Each of the 27 T cell receptor beta chains below was sequenced from the same sample in a study of T cell changes during pregnancy in multiple sclerosis. TCRdb's copy holds only in-frame clones and misses some; the assay was immunoSEQ multiplex PCR. This table holds tens of thousands of clones, around 94% found once. The sequencing here drew on peripheral blood, taken in the second trimester of pregnancy. The receptors were sampled from a female donor in good health, enrolled as a control in a pregnancy study.

The rearrangement joins TRBV7-5 to TRBJ2-7; the table's D call of TRBD2 was not tested on the DNA. TRBV7-5 is noted as a pseudogene. This CDR3 contains 14 residues. The CDR3 is CVRSLGVPVYEQYF. DNA for the CDR3: TGTGTCAGAAGCTTAGGAGTCCCGGTCTACGAGCAGTACTTC.

The rearrangement links TRBV27 to TRBJ2-7, with 10 bases that match TRBD2. V gave up 3 bases and J gave up 3 bases; unmatched junction bases: 5. CDR1 is MNHEY, CDR2 SMNVEV, per germline (reference sequence). This CDR3 comprises 15 residues. The CDR3 bases are TGTGCCAGCAGTTTCCAAACTAGCGGGGTCTACGAGCAGTACTTC. Its protein product is CASSFQTSGVYEQYF.

The J gene is TRBJ2-7, the V gene TRBV7-2; D may be TRBD2 (6 bases). CDR1 is SGHTA, CDR2 FQGNSA, per germline. Trimming cost V 0 bases and J 3 bases, with 9 bases left between them. The CDR3 spans 14 residues. The CDR3 sequence: CASSLAPAGYEQYF. CDR3 DNA: TGTGCCAGCAGCTTAGCACCAGCGGGCTACGAGCAGTACTTC.

This sequence joins TRBV15 and TRBJ1-2, with 12 bases aligning to TRBD1. From germline, CDR1 is LNHNV and CDR2 YYDKDF (reference sequence). This CDR3 is 17 amino acids long. Unmatched junction bases numbered 6, after V lost 0 bases and J lost 4 bases. The CDR3 sequence: CATSRDRGTGGVYGYTF. For the CDR3, the DNA is TGTGCCACCAGCAGAGATCGGGGGACAGGGGGCGTCTATGGCTACACCTTC.

The chain joins TRBV11-2 to TRBJ1-1; possibly TRBD1 for D (5 bases). V was clipped by 0 bases and J by 4 bases, with 12 bases between them. The germline gives CDR1 SGHAT, CDR2 FQNNGV. The CDR3 length is 15 residues. CDR3 in amino acids: CASSLDFLTATEAFF. CDR3 nucleotide sequence: TGTGCCAGCAGCTTAGATTTTTTGACAGCCACTGAAGCTTTCTTT.

V usage is TRBV29-1 and J usage is TRBJ2-7; 9 bases line up with TRBD1. Germline assignment: CDR1 SQVTM and CDR2 ANQGSEA. The V segment lost 7 bases and the J segment 2 bases; nucleotides outside the gene matches: 33. CDR3 length equals 22 residues. The CDR3 DNA reads as TGCAGCGCCCTATTCACCGGGACAGGGATGCCTTGGGTCGGGAGACCAACCTACGAGCAGTACTTC. Translated: CSALFTGTGMPWVGRPTYEQYF.

V is TRBV27 and J is TRBJ1-2; D is possibly TRBD1 (5 bases). Germline V CDR1 and CDR2: MNHEY, SMNVEV (reference sequence). The CDR3 spans 14 residues. With 7 bases removed from V and 8 bases from J, the gap between germline ends came to 20 bases. The CDR3 region has the DNA TGTGCCAGCAAATATACGGGAGGGGCAGGAGGCTACACCTTC. Its protein is CASKYTGGAGGYTF.

The chain employs TRBV2 and TRBJ1-2; D gene unclear. V lost 2 bases and J 1 base, leaving 5 bases between the germline ends. CDR1 SNHLY and CDR2 FYNNEI come from the germline V gene. The CDR3 totals 13 residues. CDR3 sequence (DNA): TGTGCCAGCAGTGAAAGCAATAACTATGGCTACACCTTC. Its protein product is CASSESNNYGYTF.

The rearrangement uses TRBV21-1 and TRBJ2-7; the table calls TRBD1, which could not be checked here. TRBV21-1 is a documented pseudogene. The CDR3 length is 17 residues. This CDR3 reads CASSKFRDRGTSYEQYF. The DNA for the CDR3 is TGTGCCAGCAGCAAATTTCGGGACAGAGGAACATCCTACGAGCAGTACTTC.

This chain joins TRBV7-9 and TRBJ2-5; 7 positions match TRBD1. With V trimmed by 4 bases and J by 1 base, 3 bases remained unmatched. Germline V gives CDR1 SEHNR, CDR2 FQNEAQ (reference sequence). This CDR3 is built from 14 residues. The CDR3 DNA is TGTGCCAGCAGCTCCGGGACAGCCCAAGAGACCCAGTACTTC. This gives the protein CASSSGTAQETQYF.

V is TRBV5-4 and J is TRBJ2-3, with D possibly being TRBD2 (6 bases). Trimming pared 0 bases from V and 1 base from J, leaving 18 bases between. CDR1 is SGHNT and CDR2 is YYREEE in the germline V gene (reference sequence). The CDR3 length is 18 residues. CDR3 DNA sequence: TGTGCCAGCAGCTTGGGAGCGGAGGGCTATTGGGGCACAGATACGCAGTATTTT. It codes for CASSLGAEGYWGTDTQYF.

The V gene is TRBV29-1, the J gene TRBJ2-1, with D maybe TRBD2 (6 bases). The V and J ends lost 5 bases and 0 bases respectively, with 8 bases between them. Per the germline V gene, CDR1 is SQVTM and CDR2 is ANQGSEA. This CDR3 has 13 residues. The CDR3 bases are TGCAGCGTTTTAGCGGACTCCTACAATGAGCAGTTCTTC. Translating gives CSVLADSYNEQFF.

The chain uses TRBV11-3 and TRBJ2-2; 7 bases are shared with TRBD2. J was trimmed by 2 bases and V by 1 base; bases with no gene match: 7. There are 17 residues in the CDR3. Germline CDR1 and CDR2: SGHNT and YENEEA. This CDR3 reads CASSLAQAGKNTGELFF. The CDR3 DNA is TGTGCCAGCAGCTTAGCCCAAGCGGGAAAAAACACCGGGGAGCTGTTTTTT.

This sequence joins TRBV11-2 and TRBJ2-7, with D perhaps matching TRBD2 (5 bases). The germline V gene has CDR1 SGHAT and CDR2 FQNNGV. V lost 3 bases and J lost 4, with 13 bases in between. This CDR3 has 14 residues. DNA for the CDR3: TGTGCCAGCAGCTTCGCGCCCGGGGAGTACGAGCAGTACTTC. Protein product: CASSFAPGEYEQYF.

The V call is TRBV7-2, the J call TRBJ1-2; 7 bases fit TRBD1. The CDR3 contains 14 residues. The J segment lost 4 bases and the V segment lost 5 bases, leaving 7 bases of the junction unmatched. Germline values: CDR1 SGHTA, CDR2 FQGNSA. CDR3 sequence (DNA): TGTGCCAGCAGCCCAGACAGGGTAGCCTATGGCTACACCTTC. Translated, it gives CASSPDRVAYGYTF.

This clone was seen only once. V and J are TRBV5-1 and TRBJ2-2; D possibly corresponds to TRBD2 (5 bases). Germline assignment: CDR1 SGHRS and CDR2 YFSETQ. V lost 4 bases and J 0 bases, leaving 10 bases between the germline ends. The CDR3 is 15 amino acids. This CDR3 is CASSPRLTNTGELFF. As DNA, the CDR3 is TGCGCCAGCAGCCCAAGACTAACGAACACCGGGGAGCTGTTTTTT.

Here the CDR3 DNA reads TGCAGTGTTCGGGGGGGTGGGGAGCAGTACTTC. Encoded protein: CSVRGGGEQYF. The chain joins TRBV20-1 to TRBJ2-7; 8 bases fit TRBD2. Germline-derived CDR1 and CDR2 are DFQATT and SNEGSKA (reference sequence). V lost 7 bases and J lost 7; bases outside the gene matches: 6. This CDR3 contains 11 residues.

This chain links TRBV15 with TRBJ2-2, with D maybe TRBD1 (6 bases). V lost 4 bases to trimming and J lost 0 bases, with 15 bases between them. CDR3 length equals 17 residues. Germline V CDR1 and CDR2: LNHNV, YYDKDF (reference sequence). CDR3 amino acids: CATSNLHRETNTGELFF. The CDR3 DNA follows: TGTGCCACCAGCAATTTACACAGGGAGACGAACACCGGGGAGCTGTTTTTT.

This rearrangement joins TRBV5-4 to TRBJ2-2; D not resolved. The V gene lost 2 bases and the J gene lost 6 bases, with 11 bases spanning the gap. Germline CDR1 reads SGHNT; CDR2 reads YYREEE (reference sequence). The CDR3 is made up of 14 amino acids. CDR3 protein: CASSFASGAGELFF. In DNA, the CDR3 is TGTGCCAGCAGCTTCGCTAGTGGTGCCGGGGAGCTGTTTTTT.

The chain combines TRBV14 with TRBJ2-3; possibly TRBD2 for D (6 bases). This CDR3 contains 15 residues. V was shortened by 1 base and J by 1 base, with 9 bases between the two germline ends. Germline CDR1 is SGHDN and CDR2 is FVKESK. CDR3 residues: CASSQGAGGTDTQYF. The CDR3 DNA reads as TGTGCCAGCAGCCAAGGAGCGGGCGGCACAGATACGCAGTATTTT.

The rearrangement joins TRBV5-1 to TRBJ2-7; TRBD2 aligns across 7 bases. Germline-derived CDR1 and CDR2 are SGHRS and YFSETQ. This CDR3 region has 14 residues. The J segment lost 2 bases and the V segment lost 3 bases, leaving 5 bases of the junction unmatched. The CDR3 nucleotides are TGCGCCAGCAGCTCGGCTAGCGGAGCCTACGAGCAGTACTTC. Translating gives CASSSASGAYEQYF.

CDR3 sequence reads: CASSIPGQGSKLFF. In DNA, the CDR3 is TGTGCCAGTAGTATTCCGGGACAGGGATCAAAACTGTTTTTT. This chain joins TRBV19 and TRBJ1-4, with 9 bases fitting TRBD1. CDR1 and CDR2 from the germline V gene are LNHDA and SQIVND (reference sequence). The V segment lost 3 bases and the J segment 10 bases; nucleotides outside the gene matches: 6. The CDR3 runs to 14 residues.

Only one count was recorded for this clone. The chain couples TRBV29-1 to TRBJ2-3; 9 positions agree with TRBD1. The CDR3 totals 15 residues. V trimming: 4 bases; J trimming: 1 base; junction bases outside the gene matches: 6. Germline V lookup: CDR1 SQVTM, CDR2 ANQGSEA. CDR3 nucleotides: TGCAGCGTTGGGGGACAGGGCGGCGGCACAGATACGCAGTATTTT. It encodes CSVGGQGGGTDTQYF.

The chain carries TRBV9 and TRBJ2-5, with a weak D call TRBD2 (5 bases). This CDR3 has 16 residues. The germline V and J ends were trimmed by 0 bases and 2 bases, with 14 bases remaining between them. The germline gives CDR1 SGDLS, CDR2 YYNGEE. The CDR3 bases are TGTGCCAGCAGCGTAGGGACGGGGTCAGTTCAAGAGACCCAGTACTTC. Its translation is CASSVGTGSVQETQYF.

The chain has TRBV6-5 and TRBJ2-4; TRBD2 aligns across 8 bases. This CDR3 is built from 13 residues. J was trimmed by 9 bases and V by 6 bases; bases with no gene match: 7. Germline V gives CDR1 MNHEY, CDR2 SVGAGI. The CDR3 DNA is TGTGCCAGCAGCAGCACTCGGGGGGGCATTCAGTACTTC. It specifies CASSSTRGGIQYF.

The chain employs TRBV6-5 and TRBJ1-1, with D possibly being TRBD1 (6 bases). The CDR3 spans 14 residues. Trimming took 4 bases from V and 5 from J, leaving 14 bases between them. Germline assignment: CDR1 MNHEY and CDR2 SVGAGI. CDR3: CASSSGGAGTEAFF. The CDR3 coding sequence is TGTGCCAGCAGTTCCGGGGGGGCAGGGACTGAAGCTTTCTTT.

This chain connects TRBV4-1 to TRBJ2-4; 14 bases are shared with TRBD2. Trimming removed 1 base from V and 9 bases from J; junction bases left unmatched: 5. Germline CDR1 and CDR2: MGHRA and YSYEKL. This CDR3 has 16 amino acids. CDR3 nucleotides: TGCGCCAGCAGCCAAGGACTAGCGGGAGGGCCCCGCATTCAGTACTTC. Translating it yields CASSQGLAGGPRIQYF.